These 19 T cell receptor beta chains were sequenced from one sample in a study of shared clonotypes between healthy human individuals. Naive CD8 populations comprised CD45RO-negative cells positively selected for CCR7, excluding terminally differentiated effector memory CD45RA+ cells. Only in-frame clones appear in the TCRdb table, and some are missing; sequencing was by immunoSEQ multiplex PCR. The sample carries roughly 1,800,000 clones, approximately 94% recorded once. Sample: naive CD8+ T cells sorted from blood. The receptors here all came from a man aged 18 to 30 in good health.

The chain recombines TRBV19 with TRBJ2-7; D perhaps matches TRBD2 (6 bases). CDR1 is LNHDA, CDR2 SQIVND, per germline (reference sequence). The CDR3 totals 15 residues. Trimming pared 6 bases from V and 0 bases from J, leaving 15 bases between. CDR3: CASSQEVGSSYEQYF. The CDR3 nucleotides read TGTGCCAGTAGCCAAGAGGTCGGGAGCTCCTACGAGCAGTACTTC.

With respect to this clone: This sample also contains other DNA sequences that code for the same CDR3. This rearrangement joins TRBV4-1 to TRBJ2-7, with 8 nucleotides matching TRBD2. V lost 0 bases to trimming and J lost 4 bases; unmatched junction nucleotides: 2. This CDR3 region has 14 residues. Germline CDR1 reads MGHRA; CDR2 reads YSYEKL. The CDR3 spells CASSQEAGAYEQYF. The CDR3 DNA follows: TGCGCCAGCAGCCAAGAAGCGGGAGCTTACGAGCAGTACTTC.

The chain employs TRBV9 and TRBJ2-7, with D perhaps matching TRBD1 or TRBD2 (5 bases each). CDR1 SGDLS and CDR2 YYNGEE come from the germline V gene. The CDR3 has 13 amino acids. Trimming took off 2 bases at V and 7 bases at J, with 13 bases between the two ends. The CDR3 DNA is TGTGCCAGCAGCGTTGGAGCAGGGACGGAGCAGTACTTC. This translates into CASSVGAGTEQYF.

V is TRBV5-1 and J is TRBJ2-3; D possibly corresponds to TRBD2 (5 bases). This CDR3 is 14 amino acids long. Germline V lookup: CDR1 SGHRS, CDR2 YFSETQ. V lost 1 base to trimming and J lost 2 bases, with 8 bases between them. The CDR3 sequence is CASSLWELTDTQYF. CDR3 nucleotide sequence: TGCGCCAGCAGCTTGTGGGAGCTCACAGATACGCAGTATTTT.

The rearrangement joins TRBV4-1 to TRBJ1-6; no firm D call. Trimming shortened V by 1 base and J by 11 bases, and 6 bases separated the two germline ends. This CDR3 has 12 amino acids. The V gene's germline CDR1 is MGHRA and CDR2 YSYEKL. In DNA, the CDR3 is TGCGCCAGCAGCCAAGGAGAGACACCCCTCCACTTT. As protein: CASSQGETPLHF.

The chain has TRBV7-2 and TRBJ1-1, with D possibly TRBD1 on 5 matching bases. The V gene's germline CDR1 is SGHTA and CDR2 FQGNSA. V lost 0 bases and J 0 bases, leaving 11 bases between the germline ends. The length of the CDR3 is 16 residues. In nucleotides, the CDR3 is TGTGCCAGCAGCTTAGCGTTGGGACGAATGAACACTGAAGCTTTCTTT. This encodes CASSLALGRMNTEAFF.

CDR3 DNA: TGTGCCAGTAGTATGCGGGAAGGATACGGAATCTATGGCTACACCTTC. Its translation: CASSMREGYGIYGYTF. J is TRBJ1-2 and V is TRBV19; D unresolved. The CDR3 length is 16 residues. Germline assignment: CDR1 LNHDA and CDR2 SQIVND (reference sequence). V shed 3 bases and J shed 4 bases, with 18 bases lying between them.

This chain links TRBV13 with TRBJ2-7, with 9 bases that match TRBD2. The germline V gene has CDR1 PRHDT and CDR2 FYEKMQ (reference sequence). The CDR3 sequence is 15 residues long. V shed 1 base, J shed 4 bases, and the junction held 5 bases outside the gene matches. CDR3 bases: TGTGCCAGCAGCTTAGAAGGACTAGCGAGATACGAGCAGTACTTC. Its protein product is CASSLEGLARYEQYF.

The J gene is TRBJ2-1, the V gene TRBV28; 11 nucleotides line up with TRBD2. The germline CDR1 and CDR2 sequences are MDHEN and SYDVKM. The CDR3 consists of 16 residues. V was clipped by 5 bases and J by 4 bases; unmatched bases: 7. The CDR3 DNA sequence: TGTGCCAGCAGTACTAGCGGGAGAAGGTCTTACAATGAGCAGTTCTTC. Amino acids: CASSTSGRRSYNEQFF.

This clone was found once. The rearrangement links TRBV10-2 to TRBJ2-7; no firm D call. The germline V gene has CDR1 WSHSY and CDR2 SAAADI. The CDR3 contains 10 residues. Deletions cut 4 bases from V and 5 bases from J, with 3 bases between. CDR3 sequence: CASSGNEQYF. DNA of the CDR3: TGCGCCAGCAGTGGGAACGAGCAGTACTTC.

This clone was detected only once. The chain recombines TRBV2 with TRBJ2-7; D gene ambiguous. The germline V gene has CDR1 SNHLY and CDR2 FYNNEI. The CDR3 contains 15 residues. V shed 2 bases and J shed 2 bases, with 13 bases lying between them. The CDR3 spells CASSEFGSVTYEQYF. Here the CDR3 DNA reads TGTGCCAGCAGTGAATTTGGGTCTGTCACCTACGAGCAGTACTTC.

This clone has only one observation. The chain uses TRBV9 and TRBJ2-2; 8 nucleotides align to TRBD1. The V and J ends lost 4 bases and 2 bases, in that order; junction bases with no gene match: 4. The germline CDR1 and CDR2 sequences are SGDLS and YYNGEE. This CDR3 comprises 15 residues. The CDR3 is CASSTQGGNTGELFF. DNA of the CDR3: TGTGCCAGCAGCACACAGGGGGGTAACACCGGGGAGCTGTTTTTT.

This clone was seen only a few times. The V and J genes are TRBV7-9 and TRBJ1-3; D unclear. Germline V gene sequence: CDR1 SEHNR, CDR2 FQNEAQ (reference sequence). This CDR3 contains 12 residues. Between the trimmed V and J ends, which lost 6 bases and 9 bases, there was a span of 12 bases. The CDR3 DNA reads TGTGCCAGCAGAGGAATCAGTGTCACCATATATTTT. Amino acids: CASRGISVTIYF.

The chain has TRBV5-6 and TRBJ2-7; D gene uncertain. The CDR3 is made up of 14 amino acids. Trimming stripped 0 bases from V and 4 bases from J, with 11 bases between. CDR1 is SGHDT and CDR2 is YYEEEE in the germline V gene. CDR3 sequence reads: CASSLGTLIYEQYF. CDR3 DNA: TGTGCCAGCAGCTTGGGTACGTTAATATACGAGCAGTACTTC.

The DNA for the CDR3 is TGCAGCGTTGAATATCGGTCGCGAGCGAACACCGGGGAGCTGTTTTTT. It specifies CSVEYRSRANTGELFF. This chain links TRBV29-1 with TRBJ2-2; D gene ambiguous. Trimming left V 2 bases short and J 0 bases short, with 13 bases between. The germline CDR1 and CDR2 sequences are SQVTM and ANQGSEA. The length of the CDR3 is 16 residues.

The V and J genes are TRBV5-6 and TRBJ2-7; tentatively, D is TRBD1 or TRBD2 (5 bases each). The CDR3 length is 17 residues. Germline V lookup: CDR1 SGHDT, CDR2 YYEEEE. Trimming left V 0 bases short and J 0 bases short, with 16 bases between. The CDR3 DNA sequence: TGTGCCAGCAGCTTGGCAGGAGCAGGGACCTACTCCTACGAGCAGTACTTC. This translates into CASSLAGAGTYSYEQYF.

This clone appeared once. This sequence joins TRBV5-6 and TRBJ1-5, with 7 bases aligning to TRBD1. V shed 3 bases, J shed 1 base, and the junction held 7 bases outside the gene matches. The CDR3 extends over 16 amino acids. Germline CDR1 reads SGHDT; CDR2 reads YYEEEE. The CDR3 sequence is CASSSGGGLSNQPQHF. The CDR3 region has the DNA TGTGCCAGCAGCTCAGGGGGTGGGTTGAGCAATCAGCCCCAGCATTTT.

The V and J genes are TRBV11-2 and TRBJ2-7; D possibly uses TRBD1 or TRBD2 (5 bases each). V gave up 2 bases and J gave up 0 bases, with 17 bases separating them. The CDR3 totals 17 residues. Germline assignment: CDR1 SGHAT and CDR2 FQNNGV. The CDR3 sequence: CASSLPTGTHFSYEQYF. The CDR3 DNA reads TGTGCCAGCAGCTTACCAACCGGGACCCATTTCTCCTACGAGCAGTACTTC.

Remarks on this clone: Other DNA sequences in this specimen translate into the identical CDR3. The CDR3 nucleotides read TGTGCCAGCAGTTTACGGCAGAGCTCTGGAAACACCATATATTTT. Its translation is CASSLRQSSGNTIYF. This chain links TRBV28 with TRBJ1-3; D remains ambiguous. The CDR3 is 15 residues long. V lost 2 bases and J lost 0, with 8 bases in between. Germline CDR1 and CDR2: MDHEN and SYDVKM.